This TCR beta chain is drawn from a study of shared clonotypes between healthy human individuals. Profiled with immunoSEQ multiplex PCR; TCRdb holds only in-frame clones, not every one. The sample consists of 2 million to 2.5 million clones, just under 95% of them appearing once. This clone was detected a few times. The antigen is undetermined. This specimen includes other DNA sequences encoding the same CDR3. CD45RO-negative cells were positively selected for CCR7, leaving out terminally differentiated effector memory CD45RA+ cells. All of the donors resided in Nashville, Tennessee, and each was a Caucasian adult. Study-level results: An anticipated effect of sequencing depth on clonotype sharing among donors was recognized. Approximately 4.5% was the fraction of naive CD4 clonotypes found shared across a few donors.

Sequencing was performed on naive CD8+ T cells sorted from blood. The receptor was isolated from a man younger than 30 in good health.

This CDR3 is CASSLTGANTEAFF. For the CDR3, the DNA is TGTGCCAGCAGTTTAACAGGGGCGAACACTGAAGCTTTCTTT. V usage is TRBV27 and J usage is TRBJ1-1; 7 bases line up with TRBD1. The germline CDR1 and CDR2 sequences are MNHEY and SMNVEV (reference sequence). The CDR3 runs 14 residues. Trimming removed 2 bases from V and 1 base from J; junction bases left unmatched: 1.